The TCR beta chain under discussion was sequenced for a study of blood T cell repertoires in COVID-19. Study context: T cells, B-cell-depleted T cells, or PBMCs provided the cDNA or gDNA that served as material.

The germline V gene has CDR1 GTSNPN and CDR2 SVGIG (reference sequence). V gave up 4 bases and J gave up 4 bases; unmatched junction bases: 9. The CDR3 consists of 15 residues. The assay was immunoSEQ multiplex PCR, and TCRdb's table has in-frame clones only and misses some. The sample consists of 210,000 or so clones, around 81% of them appearing once. The TCR originated in a middle-aged woman with acute COVID-19. This chain joins TRBV30 and TRBJ2-1; 8 positions agree with TRBD1. Material: PBMCs or T cells enriched from blood (not recorded which). The CDR3 loop is CAWNTRTGRYNEQFF. Written as DNA, the CDR3 is TGTGCCTGGAATACTAGGACAGGGAGGTACAATGAGCAGTTCTTC. The full variable domain, rest sourced from reference TRBV30 and TRBJ2-1, is SQTIHQWPATLVQPVGSPLSLECTVEGTSNPNLYWYRQAAGRGLQLLFYSVGIGQISSEVPQNLSASRPQDRQFILSSKKLLLSDSGFYLCAWNTRTGRYNEQFFGPGTRLTVL.